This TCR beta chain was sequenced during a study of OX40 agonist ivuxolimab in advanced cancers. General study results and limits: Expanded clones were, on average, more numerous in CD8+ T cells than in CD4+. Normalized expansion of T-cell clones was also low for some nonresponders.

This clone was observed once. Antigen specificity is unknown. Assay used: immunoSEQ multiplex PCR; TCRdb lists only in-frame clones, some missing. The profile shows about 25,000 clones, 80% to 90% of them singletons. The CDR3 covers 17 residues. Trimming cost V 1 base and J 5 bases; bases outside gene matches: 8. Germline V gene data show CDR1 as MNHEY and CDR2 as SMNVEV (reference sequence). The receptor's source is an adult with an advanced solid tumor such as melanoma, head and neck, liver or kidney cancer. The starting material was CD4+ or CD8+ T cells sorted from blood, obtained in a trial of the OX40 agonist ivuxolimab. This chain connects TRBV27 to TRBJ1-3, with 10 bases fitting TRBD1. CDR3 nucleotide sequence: TGTGCCAGCAGTTTATATCCCGGGACAGGGGAACGAAACACCATATATTTT. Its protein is CASSLYPGTGERNTIYF.